This T cell receptor (beta chain) was identified during a study of cytomegalovirus exposure and HLA in healthy donors. Study-wide points: In a later analysis, across HLA loci, associated TCR counts were highest for DRB1, lowest for HLA-C. With later analysis, a missense DCLRE1C variant became linked to TCR beta V- and J-gene trimming.

The study ran its PCR with 60 Vbeta and 13 Jbeta primers. This table comes from immunoSEQ multiplex PCR, and its TCRdb copy is limited to in-frame clones, with some not included. Counted here are approximately 160,000 clones, about 81% occurring once; the ten biggest clones make up around 0.97%. As to this clone: The antigen is not known.

The clonotype was recovered from a girl aged 2 to 10 in good health and CMV-seropositive. The source material was PBMCs.

This chain's CDR3 is CASGGTGVGGYEQYF. The CDR3 coding sequence is TGTGCCAGCGGGGGTACAGGGGTTGGGGGCTACGAGCAGTACTTC. The chain links TRBV2 to TRBJ2-5, with 7 bases identical to TRBD1. The DNA end lines up better with TRBJ2-7; the J call may be wrong. The CDR3 is made up of 15 amino acids. Germline lookup yields CDR1 SNHLY and CDR2 FYNNEI.